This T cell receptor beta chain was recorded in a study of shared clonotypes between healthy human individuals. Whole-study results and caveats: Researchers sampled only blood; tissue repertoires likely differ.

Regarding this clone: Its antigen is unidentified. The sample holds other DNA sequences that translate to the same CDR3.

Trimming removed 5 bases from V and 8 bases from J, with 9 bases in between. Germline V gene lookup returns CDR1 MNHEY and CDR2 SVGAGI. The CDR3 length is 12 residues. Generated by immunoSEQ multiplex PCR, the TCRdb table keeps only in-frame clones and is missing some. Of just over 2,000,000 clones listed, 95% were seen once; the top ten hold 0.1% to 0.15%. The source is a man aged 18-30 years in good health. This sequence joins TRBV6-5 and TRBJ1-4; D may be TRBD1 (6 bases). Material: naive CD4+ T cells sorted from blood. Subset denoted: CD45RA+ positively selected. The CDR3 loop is CASSGGREKLFF. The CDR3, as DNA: TGTGCCAGCAGTGGGGGGCGCGAAAAACTGTTTTTT.